This TCR beta chain derives from a study of blood T cell repertoires in COVID-19. Using immunoSEQ multiplex PCR, the repertoire was profiled, and TCRdb retains in-frame clones only, with some absent. The sample lists 90,000 to 100,000 clones, about nine tenths occurring once. Sequences were obtained from peripheral blood. The clonotype was recovered from a man between 60 and 70 years old with COVID-19, enrolled during active disease.

The CDR3 region has the DNA TGTGCCAGTAGTATAGCAGATACAGGATCCAATCAGCCCCAGCATTTT. This gives the protein CASSIADTGSNQPQHF. V and J are TRBV19 and TRBJ1-5; tentatively, D is TRBD1 (5 bases). Trimming pared 1 base from V and 3 bases from J, leaving 13 bases between. Germline lookup yields CDR1 LNHDA and CDR2 SQIVND (reference sequence). This CDR3 spans 16 amino acids.